This TCR beta chain was identified in a study of cytomegalovirus exposure and HLA in healthy donors. The wider study: Inside one of the first data releases sat 80 million to 95 million unique TCRs taken from HLA-typed donors. Study results and limitations: A later analysis reportedly found that, within productive TCRs, an Asian-associated ancestry cluster had fewer N-insertions than the mean observed across the roughly 700 donors. Presence/absence analyses took donor sequencing depth as roughly uniform.

PCR amplification relied on 60 Vbeta primers (plus 13 Jbeta primers). Only in-frame clones appear in the TCRdb table, and some are missing; sequencing was by immunoSEQ multiplex PCR. The table shows about 180,000 clones, with about 81% occurring only once. This clone was counted a single time. Its antigen is unidentified. Germline V gene data show CDR1 as MDHEN and CDR2 as SYDVKM. This CDR3 comprises 14 residues. Trimming took off 4 bases at V and 5 bases at J, with 11 bases between the two ends. The chain couples TRBV28 to TRBJ1-4; D gene uncertain. The sequencing sample was made of PBMCs. This clonotype was obtained from a man in his forties in good health and CMV-seronegative. CDR3 nucleotide sequence: TGTGCCAGCAGTTCTCCCCCCCTCAATGAAAAACTGTTTTTT. This sequence encodes CASSSPPLNEKLFF.